This record covers a single TCR beta chain. Antigen unknown. The record originates from a study of cytomegalovirus exposure and HLA in healthy donors. Across the whole study: A prior analysis found some 110 million unique TCR beta sequences from 170 million or so T cells. General study findings and limits: Earlier results showed most TCR beta V segments being productive about 90% or about 30% of the time. The authors later found TCR association rates varying by HLA locus, with DRB1 most and HLA-C fewest.

This CDR3 has 15 amino acids. V lost 6 bases to trimming and J lost 2 bases; unmatched junction nucleotides: 8. CDR1 and CDR2 (germline): MNHEY, SMNVEV (reference sequence). Primers included in the PCR were 60 Vbeta and 13 Jbeta primers. Method: immunoSEQ multiplex PCR; TCRdb's copy keeps in-frame clones and lacks some. Among about 170,000 clones listed, approximately 83% were seen once. The gene calls are TRBV27 and TRBJ2-7, with 9 bases lining up with TRBD1. This TCR was sampled from a boy aged 2 to 9 in good health and CMV-seronegative. The sequenced sample was PBMCs. CDR3: CASREHRDRAYEQYF. CDR3 DNA sequence: TGTGCCAGCAGGGAACACAGGGACAGGGCCTACGAGCAGTACTTC.